This T cell receptor beta chain originates from a study of vaccination and CD4 T cells after COVID-19. Overall study findings and caveats: Convalescent patients had a median roughly 86% of post-vaccine SARS-CoV-2-reactive clones that were detected only after vaccination, not before it.

CDR1 is MNHNS and CDR2 is SASEGT in the germline V gene. The V and J ends lost 7 bases and 5 bases respectively, with 12 bases between them. This CDR3 region has 12 residues. Treatment indicated: roughly nine-day PBMC culture with coronavirus spike peptide pools or control peptides (ViraFEST assay). Only a few counts were recorded for this clonotype. Antigen unknown. Sequencing of DNA taken from cultured CD4+ T cells relied on the Oncomine TCR Beta short-read assay. One entry per CDR3 protein, called by TCRdb with MiXCR from the PCR reads. The sample holds roughly 11,000 distinct CDR3 sequences, 41% seen once.

The chain uses TRBV6-1 and TRBJ2-7; D possibly corresponds to TRBD1 (6 bases). The specimen was CD4+ T cells from blood, cultured in vitro, collected after SARS-CoV-2 vaccination. The receptor comes from a human donor who had recovered from COVID-19. CDR3 protein: CASILQGHEQYF. CDR3 bases: TGTGCCAGCATTCTACAGGGCCACGAGCAGTACTTC.